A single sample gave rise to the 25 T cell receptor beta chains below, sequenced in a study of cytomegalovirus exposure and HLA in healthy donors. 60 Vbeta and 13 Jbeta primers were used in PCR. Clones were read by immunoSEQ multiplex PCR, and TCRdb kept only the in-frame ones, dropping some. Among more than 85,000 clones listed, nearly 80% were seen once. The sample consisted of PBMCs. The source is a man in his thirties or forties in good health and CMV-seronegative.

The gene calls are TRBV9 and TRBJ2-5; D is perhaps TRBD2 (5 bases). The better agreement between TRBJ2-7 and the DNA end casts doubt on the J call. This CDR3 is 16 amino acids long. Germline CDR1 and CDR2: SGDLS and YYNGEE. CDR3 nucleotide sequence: TGTGCCAGCAGCGGAACGTCGGGATGGGGTCTATACGAGCAGTACTTC. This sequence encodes CASSGTSGWGLYEQYF.

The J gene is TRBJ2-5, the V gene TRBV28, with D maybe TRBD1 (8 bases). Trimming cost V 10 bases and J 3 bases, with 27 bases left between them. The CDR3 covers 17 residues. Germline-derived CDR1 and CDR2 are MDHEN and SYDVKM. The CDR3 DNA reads TGTGCCACCACCTTAGGGGGGGCGGGGGACAGGAAAGAGACCCAGTACTTC. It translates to CATTLGGAGDRKETQYF.

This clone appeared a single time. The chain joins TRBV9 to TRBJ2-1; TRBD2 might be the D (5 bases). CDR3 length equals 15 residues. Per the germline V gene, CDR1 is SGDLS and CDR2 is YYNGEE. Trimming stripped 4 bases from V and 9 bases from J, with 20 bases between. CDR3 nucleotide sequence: TGTGCCAGCAGCCCAGTCAGCGGCCTCGAAACTGAGCAGTTCTTC. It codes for CASSPVSGLETEQFF.

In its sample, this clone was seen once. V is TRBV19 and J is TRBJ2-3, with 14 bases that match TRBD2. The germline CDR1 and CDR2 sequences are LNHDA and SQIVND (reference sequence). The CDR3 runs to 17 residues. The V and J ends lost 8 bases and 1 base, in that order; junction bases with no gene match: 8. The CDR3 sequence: CASLSTGLAGGTDTQYF. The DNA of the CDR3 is TGTGCCAGTCTCAGTACGGGACTAGCGGGAGGCACAGATACGCAGTATTTT. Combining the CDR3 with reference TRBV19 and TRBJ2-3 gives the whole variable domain DGGITQSPKYLFRKEGQNVTLSCEQNLNHDAMYWYRQDPGQGLRLIYYSQIVNDFQKGDIAEGYSVSREKKESFPLTVTSAQKNPTAFYLCASLSTGLAGGTDTQYFGPGTRLTVL.

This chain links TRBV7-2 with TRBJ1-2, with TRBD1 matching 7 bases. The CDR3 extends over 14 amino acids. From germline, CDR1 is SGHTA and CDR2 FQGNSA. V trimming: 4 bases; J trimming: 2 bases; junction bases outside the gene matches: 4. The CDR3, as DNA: TGTGCCAGCAGCTGGGACAGACTGAACTATGGCTACACCTTC. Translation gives CASSWDRLNYGYTF.

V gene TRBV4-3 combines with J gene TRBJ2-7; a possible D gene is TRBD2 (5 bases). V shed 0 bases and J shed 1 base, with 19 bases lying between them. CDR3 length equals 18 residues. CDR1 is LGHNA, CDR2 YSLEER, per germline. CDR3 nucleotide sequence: TGCGCCAGCAGCCAAGATGGAGGTAGGGATGGTCGGTCCTACGAGCAGTACTTC. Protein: CASSQDGGRDGRSYEQYF.

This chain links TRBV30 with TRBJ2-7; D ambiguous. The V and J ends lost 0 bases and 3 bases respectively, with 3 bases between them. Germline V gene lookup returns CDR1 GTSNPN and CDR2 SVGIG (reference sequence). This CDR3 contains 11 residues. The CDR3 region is CAWSVLYEQYF. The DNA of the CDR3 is TGTGCCTGGAGTGTACTCTACGAGCAGTACTTC. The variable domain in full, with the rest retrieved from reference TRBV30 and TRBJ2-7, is SQTIHQWPATLVQPVGSPLSLECTVEGTSNPNLYWYRQAAGRGLQLLFYSVGIGQISSEVPQNLSASRPQDRQFILSSKKLLLSDSGFYLCAWSVLYEQYFGPGTRLTVT.

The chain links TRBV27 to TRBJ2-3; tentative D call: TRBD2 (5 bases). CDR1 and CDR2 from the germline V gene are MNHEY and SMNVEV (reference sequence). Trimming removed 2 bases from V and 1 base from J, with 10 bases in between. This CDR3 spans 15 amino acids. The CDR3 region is CASSLERSGTDTQYF. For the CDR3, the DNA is TGTGCCAGCAGTTTAGAGCGTAGCGGCACAGATACGCAGTATTTT.

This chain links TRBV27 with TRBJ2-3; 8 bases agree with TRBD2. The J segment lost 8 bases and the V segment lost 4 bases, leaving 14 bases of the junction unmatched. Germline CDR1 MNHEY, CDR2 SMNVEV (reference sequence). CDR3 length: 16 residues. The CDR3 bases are TGTGCCAGCAGTTCACCAACTAGCGGCGGTTCGGGTACGCAGTATTTT. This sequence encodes CASSSPTSGGSGTQYF.

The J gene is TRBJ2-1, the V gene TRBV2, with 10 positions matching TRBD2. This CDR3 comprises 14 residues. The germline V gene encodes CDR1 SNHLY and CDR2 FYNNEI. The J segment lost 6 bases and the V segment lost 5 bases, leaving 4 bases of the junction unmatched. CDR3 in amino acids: CASSYSGGSNEQFF. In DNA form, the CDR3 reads TGTGCCAGCAGTTATAGCGGGGGGAGCAATGAGCAGTTCTTC. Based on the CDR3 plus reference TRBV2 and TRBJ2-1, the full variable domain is EPEVTQTPSHQVTQMGQEVILRCVPISNHLYFYWYRQILGQKVEFLVSFYNNEISEKSEIFDDQFSVERPDGSNFTLKIRSTKLEDSAMYFCASSYSGGSNEQFFGPGTRLTVL.

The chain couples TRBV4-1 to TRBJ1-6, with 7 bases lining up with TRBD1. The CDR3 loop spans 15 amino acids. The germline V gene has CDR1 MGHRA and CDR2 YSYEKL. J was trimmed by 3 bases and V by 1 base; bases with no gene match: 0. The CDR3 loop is CASSQGTGYNSPLHF. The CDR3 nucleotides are TGCGCCAGCAGCCAAGGGACAGGCTATAATTCACCCCTCCACTTT.

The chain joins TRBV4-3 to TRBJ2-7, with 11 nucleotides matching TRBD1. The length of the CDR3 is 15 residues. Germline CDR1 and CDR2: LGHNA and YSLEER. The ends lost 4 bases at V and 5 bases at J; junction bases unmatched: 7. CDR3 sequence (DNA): TGCGCCAGCAGCCGTGGGACAGGGGGGTTCAACGAGCAGTACTTC. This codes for CASSRGTGGFNEQYF.

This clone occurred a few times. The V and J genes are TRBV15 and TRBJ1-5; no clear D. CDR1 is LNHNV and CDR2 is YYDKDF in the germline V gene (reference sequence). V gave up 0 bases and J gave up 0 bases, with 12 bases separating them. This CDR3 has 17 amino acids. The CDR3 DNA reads TGTGCCACCAGCAGAGACCGAGCGACCGTTAGCAATCAGCCCCAGCATTTT. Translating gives CATSRDRATVSNQPQHF. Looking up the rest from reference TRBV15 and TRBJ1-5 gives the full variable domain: DAMVIQNPRYQVTQFGKPVTLSCSQTLNHNVMYWYQQKSSQAPKLLFHYYDKDFNNEADTPDNFQSRRPNTSFCFLDIRSPGLGDTAMYLCATSRDRATVSNQPQHFGDGTRLSIL.

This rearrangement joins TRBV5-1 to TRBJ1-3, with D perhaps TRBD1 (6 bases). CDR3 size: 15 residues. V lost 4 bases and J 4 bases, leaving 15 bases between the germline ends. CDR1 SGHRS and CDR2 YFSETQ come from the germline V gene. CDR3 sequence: CASSPPLDRGNTIYF. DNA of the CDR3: TGCGCCAGCAGCCCCCCCCTCGACAGGGGAAACACCATATATTTT.

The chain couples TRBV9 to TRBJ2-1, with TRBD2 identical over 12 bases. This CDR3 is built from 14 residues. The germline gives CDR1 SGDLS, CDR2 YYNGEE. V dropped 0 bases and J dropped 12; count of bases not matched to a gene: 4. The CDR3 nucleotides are TGTGCCAGCAGCGTAGGACTAGCGGGAGCGTTGCAGTTCTTC. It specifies CASSVGLAGALQFF.

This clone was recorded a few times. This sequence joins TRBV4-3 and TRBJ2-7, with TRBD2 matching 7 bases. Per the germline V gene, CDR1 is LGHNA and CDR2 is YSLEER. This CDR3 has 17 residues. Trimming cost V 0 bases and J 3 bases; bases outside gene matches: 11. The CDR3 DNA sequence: TGCGCCAGCAGCCAAGACCTTGGGGGGGAAAAAAGCTACGAGCAGTACTTC. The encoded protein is CASSQDLGGEKSYEQYF.

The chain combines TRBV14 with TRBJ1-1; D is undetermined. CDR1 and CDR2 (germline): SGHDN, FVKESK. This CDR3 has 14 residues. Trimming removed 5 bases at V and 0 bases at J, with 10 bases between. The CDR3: CASSARFMNTEAFF. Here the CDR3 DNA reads TGTGCCAGCAGCGCCAGGTTCATGAACACTGAAGCTTTCTTT.

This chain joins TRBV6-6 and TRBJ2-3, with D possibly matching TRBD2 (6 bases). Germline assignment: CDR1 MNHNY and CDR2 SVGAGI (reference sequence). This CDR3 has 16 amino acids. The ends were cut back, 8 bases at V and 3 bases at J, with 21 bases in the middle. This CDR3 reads CASLPRGTGETDTQYF. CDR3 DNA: TGTGCCAGCCTACCACGGGGCACGGGAGAGACAGATACGCAGTATTTT.

CDR3: CASSRRDEKLFF. The CDR3 nucleotides are TGTGCCAGCAGCCGACGGGATGAAAAACTGTTTTTT. The rearrangement links TRBV5-6 to TRBJ1-4, with D uncertain. The CDR3 has 12 residues. Trimming stripped 4 bases from V and 6 bases from J, with 7 bases between. Germline CDR1 and CDR2: SGHDT and YYEEEE.

The CDR3 bases are TGTGCCAGCAGCTTACGCAACGGGCAAGAGACCCAGTACTTC. Translated, it gives CASSLRNGQETQYF. The chain recombines TRBV7-9 with TRBJ2-5; D is undetermined. The CDR3 consists of 14 residues. Germline assignment: CDR1 SEHNR and CDR2 FQNEAQ (reference sequence). Trimming removed 2 bases at V and 2 bases at J, with 9 bases between.

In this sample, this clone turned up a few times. CDR3 in DNA: TGTGCCAGCAGCTTCGGTGGACAGGGGGTAAATTCACCCCTCCACTTT. Its translation: CASSFGGQGVNSPLHF. The chain combines TRBV5-4 with TRBJ1-6; 10 bases are shared with TRBD1. CDR3 size: 16 residues. J gave up 7 bases and V 2 bases, and 6 bases lay outside the gene matches. CDR1 SGHNT and CDR2 YYREEE come from the germline V gene (reference sequence).

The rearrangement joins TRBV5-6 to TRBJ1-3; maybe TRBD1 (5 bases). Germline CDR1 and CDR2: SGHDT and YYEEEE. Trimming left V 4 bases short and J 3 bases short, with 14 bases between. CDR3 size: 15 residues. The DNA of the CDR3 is TGTGCCAGCAGCCTACTCCCGGGGGGTGGAAACACCATATATTTT. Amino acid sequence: CASSLLPGGGNTIYF.

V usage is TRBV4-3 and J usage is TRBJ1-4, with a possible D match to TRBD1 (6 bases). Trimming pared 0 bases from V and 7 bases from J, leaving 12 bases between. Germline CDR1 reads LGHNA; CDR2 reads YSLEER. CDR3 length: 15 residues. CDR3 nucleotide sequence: TGCGCCAGCAGCCAAGAGTCCAGGGGCACTGAAAAACTGTTTTTT. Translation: CASSQESRGTEKLFF.

CDR3 amino acids: CASSYRPGGAYEQYF. CDR3 nucleotides: TGTGCCAGCAGCTATCGCCCGGGAGGGGCCTACGAGCAGTACTTC. This chain uses TRBV5-8 with TRBJ2-7; the match to TRBD2 covers 8 bases. V lost 3 bases and J lost 2; bases outside the gene matches: 7. CDR1 SGHTS and CDR2 YDEGEE come from the germline V gene. This CDR3 has 15 amino acids.

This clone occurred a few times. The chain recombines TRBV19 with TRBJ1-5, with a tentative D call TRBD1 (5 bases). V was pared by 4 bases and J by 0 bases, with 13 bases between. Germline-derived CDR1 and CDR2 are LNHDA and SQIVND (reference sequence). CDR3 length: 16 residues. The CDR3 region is CASSKRDFDSNQPQHF. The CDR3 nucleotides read TGTGCCAGTAGTAAGAGGGACTTCGATAGCAATCAGCCCCAGCATTTT.